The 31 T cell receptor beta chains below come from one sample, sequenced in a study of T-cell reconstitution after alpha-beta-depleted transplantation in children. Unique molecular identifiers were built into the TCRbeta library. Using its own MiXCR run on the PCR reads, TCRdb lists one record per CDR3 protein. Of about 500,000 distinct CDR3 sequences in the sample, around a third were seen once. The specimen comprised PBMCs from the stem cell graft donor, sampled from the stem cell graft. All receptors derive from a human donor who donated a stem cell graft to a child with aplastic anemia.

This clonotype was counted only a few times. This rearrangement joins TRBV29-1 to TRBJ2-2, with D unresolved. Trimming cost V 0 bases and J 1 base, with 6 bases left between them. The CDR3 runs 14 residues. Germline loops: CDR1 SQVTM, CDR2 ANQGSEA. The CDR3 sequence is CSVEDLRNTGELFF. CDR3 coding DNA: TGCAGCGTTGAAGATCTCCGGAACACCGGGGAGCTGTTTTTT.

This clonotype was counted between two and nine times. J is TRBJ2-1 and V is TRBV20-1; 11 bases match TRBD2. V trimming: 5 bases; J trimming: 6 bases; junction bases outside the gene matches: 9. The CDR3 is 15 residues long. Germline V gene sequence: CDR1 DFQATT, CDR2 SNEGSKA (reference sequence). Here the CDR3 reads CSARELAGDLNEQFF. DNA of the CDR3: TGCAGTGCTCGGGAACTAGCGGGAGATCTCAATGAGCAGTTCTTC.

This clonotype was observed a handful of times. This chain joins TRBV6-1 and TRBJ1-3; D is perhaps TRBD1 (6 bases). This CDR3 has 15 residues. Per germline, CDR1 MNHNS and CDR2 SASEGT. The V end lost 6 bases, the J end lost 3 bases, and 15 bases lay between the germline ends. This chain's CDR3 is CASSLRDTSGNTIYF. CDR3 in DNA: TGTGCCAGCAGCCTACGGGACACGAGTGGAAACACCATATATTTT.

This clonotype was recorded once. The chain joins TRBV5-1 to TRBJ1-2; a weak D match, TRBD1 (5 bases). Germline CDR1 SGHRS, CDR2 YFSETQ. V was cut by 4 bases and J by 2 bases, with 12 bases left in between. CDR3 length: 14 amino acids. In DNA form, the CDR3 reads TGCGCCAGCAGCCGAGCGGGGGACAACTATGGCTACACCTTC. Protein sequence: CASSRAGDNYGYTF.

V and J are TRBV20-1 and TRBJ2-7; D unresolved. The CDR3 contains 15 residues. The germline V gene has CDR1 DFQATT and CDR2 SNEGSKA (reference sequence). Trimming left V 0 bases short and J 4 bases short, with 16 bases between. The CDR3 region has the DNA TGCAGTGCTAGAGATTTTTCCCAGGACCTTTACGAGCAGTACTTC. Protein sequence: CSARDFSQDLYEQYF.

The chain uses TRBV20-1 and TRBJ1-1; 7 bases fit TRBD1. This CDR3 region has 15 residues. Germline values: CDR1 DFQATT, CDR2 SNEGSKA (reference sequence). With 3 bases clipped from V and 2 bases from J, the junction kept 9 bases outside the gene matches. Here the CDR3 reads CSASVAGGGNTEAFF. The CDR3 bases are TGCAGTGCTAGTGTGGCAGGGGGAGGTAACACTGAAGCTTTCTTT.

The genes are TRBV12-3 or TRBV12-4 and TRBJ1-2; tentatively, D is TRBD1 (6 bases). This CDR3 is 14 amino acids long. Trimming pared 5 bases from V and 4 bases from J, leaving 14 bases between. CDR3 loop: CASSGQSAGYGYTF. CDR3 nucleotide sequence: TGTGCCAGCAGTGGACAGTCCGCGGGCTATGGCTACACCTTC.

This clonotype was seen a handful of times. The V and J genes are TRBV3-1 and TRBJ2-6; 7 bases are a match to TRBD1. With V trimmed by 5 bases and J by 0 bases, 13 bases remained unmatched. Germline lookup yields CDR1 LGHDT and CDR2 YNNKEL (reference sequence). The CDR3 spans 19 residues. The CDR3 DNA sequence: TGTGCCAGCAGCACAACAGACAGGGTGTACTGCTCTGGGGCCAACGTCCTGACTTTC. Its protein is CASSTTDRVYCSGANVLTF.

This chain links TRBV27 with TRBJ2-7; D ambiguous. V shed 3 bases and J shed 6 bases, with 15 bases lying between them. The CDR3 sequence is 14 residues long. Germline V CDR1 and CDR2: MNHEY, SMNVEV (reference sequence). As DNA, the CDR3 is TGTGCCAGCAGTTTTCGGGCTAGGAGCCTCGAGCAGTACTTC. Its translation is CASSFRARSLEQYF.

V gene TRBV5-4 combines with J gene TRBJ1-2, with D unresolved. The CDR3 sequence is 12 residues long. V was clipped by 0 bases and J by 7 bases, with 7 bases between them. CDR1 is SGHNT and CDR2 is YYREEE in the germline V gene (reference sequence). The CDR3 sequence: CASSLETVGYTF. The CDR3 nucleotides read TGTGCCAGCAGCTTGGAGACGGTTGGCTACACCTTC.

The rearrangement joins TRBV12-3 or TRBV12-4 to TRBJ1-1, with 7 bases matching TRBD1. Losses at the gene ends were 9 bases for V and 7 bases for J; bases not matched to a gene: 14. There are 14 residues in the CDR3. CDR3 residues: CARSFDRAQSEAFF. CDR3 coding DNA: TGTGCCAGAAGCTTTGACAGGGCGCAAAGTGAAGCTTTCTTT.

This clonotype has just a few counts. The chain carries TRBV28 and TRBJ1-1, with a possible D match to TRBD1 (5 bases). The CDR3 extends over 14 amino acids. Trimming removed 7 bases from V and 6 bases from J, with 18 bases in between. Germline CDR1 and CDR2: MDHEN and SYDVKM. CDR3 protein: CASKGWGTGAEAFF. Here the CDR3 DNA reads TGTGCCAGCAAAGGCTGGGGGACGGGCGCTGAAGCTTTCTTT.

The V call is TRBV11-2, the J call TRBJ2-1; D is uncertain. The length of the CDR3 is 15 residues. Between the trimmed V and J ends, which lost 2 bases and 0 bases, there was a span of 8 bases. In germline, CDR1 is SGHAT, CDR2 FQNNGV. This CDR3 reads CASSLYSSSYNEQFF. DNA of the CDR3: TGTGCCAGCAGCTTATATTCGAGCTCCTACAATGAGCAGTTCTTC.

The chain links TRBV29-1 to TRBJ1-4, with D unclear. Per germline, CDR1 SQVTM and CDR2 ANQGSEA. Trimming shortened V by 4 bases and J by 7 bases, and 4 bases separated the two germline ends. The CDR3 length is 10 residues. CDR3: CSVAGEKLFF. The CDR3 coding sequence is TGCAGCGTTGCGGGTGAAAAACTGTTTTTT.

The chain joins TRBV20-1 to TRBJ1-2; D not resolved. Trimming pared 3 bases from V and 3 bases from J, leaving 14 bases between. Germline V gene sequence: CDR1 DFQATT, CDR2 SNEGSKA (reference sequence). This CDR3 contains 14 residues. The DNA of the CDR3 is TGCAGTGCTAGCAATACCAAACATCACTATGGCTACACCTTC. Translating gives CSASNTKHHYGYTF.

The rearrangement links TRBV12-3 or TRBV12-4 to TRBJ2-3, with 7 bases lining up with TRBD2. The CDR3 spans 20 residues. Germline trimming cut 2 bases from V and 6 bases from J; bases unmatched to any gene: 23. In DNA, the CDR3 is TGTGCCAGCAGTTTACGGCGGACCGGGCTAGCGGTTGGAAGAGGGGATACGCAGTATTTT. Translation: CASSLRRTGLAVGRGDTQYF.

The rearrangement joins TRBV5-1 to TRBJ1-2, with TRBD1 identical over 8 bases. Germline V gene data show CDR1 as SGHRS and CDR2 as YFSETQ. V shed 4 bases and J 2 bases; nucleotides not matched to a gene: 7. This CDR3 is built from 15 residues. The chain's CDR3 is CASSQGTGPNYGYTF. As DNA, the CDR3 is TGCGCCAGCAGCCAGGGGACAGGCCCCAACTATGGCTACACCTTC. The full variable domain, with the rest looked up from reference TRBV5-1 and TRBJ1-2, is KAGVTQTPRYLIKTRGQQVTLSCSPISGHRSVSWYQQTPGQGLQFLFEYFSETQRNKGNFPGRFSGRQFSNSRSEMNVSTLELGDSALYLCASSQGTGPNYGYTFGSGTRLTVV.

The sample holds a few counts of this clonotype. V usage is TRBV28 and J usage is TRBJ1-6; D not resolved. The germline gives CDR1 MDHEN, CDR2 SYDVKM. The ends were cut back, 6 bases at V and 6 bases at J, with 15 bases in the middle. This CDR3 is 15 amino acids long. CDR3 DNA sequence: TGTGCCAGCAGCCCTGCGCGGGGAACTAATTCACCCCTCCACTTT. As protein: CASSPARGTNSPLHF.

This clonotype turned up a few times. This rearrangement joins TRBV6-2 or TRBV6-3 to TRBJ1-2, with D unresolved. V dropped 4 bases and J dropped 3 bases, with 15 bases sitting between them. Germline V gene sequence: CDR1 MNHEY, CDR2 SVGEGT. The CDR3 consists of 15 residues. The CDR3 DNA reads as TGTGCCAGCAGTTCCCGAGGGAGCGCAGACTATGGCTACACCTTC. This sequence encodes CASSSRGSADYGYTF.

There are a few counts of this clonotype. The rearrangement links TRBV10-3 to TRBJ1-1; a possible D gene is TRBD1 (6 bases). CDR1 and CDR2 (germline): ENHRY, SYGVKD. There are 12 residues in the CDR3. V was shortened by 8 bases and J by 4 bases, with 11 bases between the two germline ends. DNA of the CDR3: TGTGCCATCCGCAGGGGTAGCACTGAAGCTTTCTTT. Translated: CAIRRGSTEAFF.

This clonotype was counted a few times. Here the CDR3 DNA reads TGTGCCACCAGCTTAGCGCGGATCTCAACCCAGCATTTT. Translated, it gives CATSLARISTQHF. The chain uses TRBV15 and TRBJ1-5, with D hard to call. Trimming removed 5 bases at V and 11 bases at J, with 16 bases between. This CDR3 region has 13 residues. CDR1 and CDR2 from the germline V gene are LNHNV and YYDKDF (reference sequence). Complete variable domain (other parts from reference TRBV15 and TRBJ1-5): DAMVIQNPRYQVTQFGKPVTLSCSQTLNHNVMYWYQQKSSQAPKLLFHYYDKDFNNEADTPDNFQSRRPNTSFCFLDIRSPGLGDTAMYLCATSLARISTQHFGDGTRLSIL.

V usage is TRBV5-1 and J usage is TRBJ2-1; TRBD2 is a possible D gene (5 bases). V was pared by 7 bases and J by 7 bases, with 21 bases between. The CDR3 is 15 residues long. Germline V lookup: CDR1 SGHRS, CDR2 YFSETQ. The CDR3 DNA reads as TGCGCCAGCTCCCGCGAGGGCCCTCCAAGTAATGAGCAGTTCTTC. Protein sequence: CASSREGPPSNEQFF. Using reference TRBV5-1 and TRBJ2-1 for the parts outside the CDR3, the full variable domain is KAGVTQTPRYLIKTRGQQVTLSCSPISGHRSVSWYQQTPGQGLQFLFEYFSETQRNKGNFPGRFSGRQFSNSRSEMNVSTLELGDSALYLCASSREGPPSNEQFFGPGTRLTVL.

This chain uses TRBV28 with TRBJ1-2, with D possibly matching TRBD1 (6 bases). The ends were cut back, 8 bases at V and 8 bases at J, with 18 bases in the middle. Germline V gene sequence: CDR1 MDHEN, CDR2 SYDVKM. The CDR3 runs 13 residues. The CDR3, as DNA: TGTGCCAGCGGGCGACAGGTCGGACGAGGCTACACCTTC. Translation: CASGRQVGRGYTF.

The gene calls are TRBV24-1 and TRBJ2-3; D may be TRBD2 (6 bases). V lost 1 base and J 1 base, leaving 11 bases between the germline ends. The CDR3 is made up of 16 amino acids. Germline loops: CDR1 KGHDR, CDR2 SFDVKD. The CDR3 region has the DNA TGTGCCACCAGTGATTTAATCGGGGGTGGCACAGATACGCAGTATTTT. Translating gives CATSDLIGGGTDTQYF.

The CDR3 spells CASSFLGDHGYTF. The CDR3 DNA follows: TGTGCCAGCAGCTTTTTAGGGGACCATGGCTACACCTTC. The chain recombines TRBV5-5 with TRBJ1-2, with D perhaps TRBD1 (5 bases). Germline CDR1 SGHKS, CDR2 YYEKEE (reference sequence). The V and J ends lost 2 bases and 6 bases respectively, with 11 bases between them. This CDR3 region has 13 residues.

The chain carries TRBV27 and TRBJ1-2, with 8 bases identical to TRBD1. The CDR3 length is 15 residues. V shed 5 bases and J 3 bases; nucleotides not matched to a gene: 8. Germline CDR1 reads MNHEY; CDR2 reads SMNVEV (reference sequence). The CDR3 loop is CASSTRTGRHYGYTF. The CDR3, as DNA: TGTGCCAGCAGTACGCGGACAGGGCGTCACTATGGCTACACCTTC.

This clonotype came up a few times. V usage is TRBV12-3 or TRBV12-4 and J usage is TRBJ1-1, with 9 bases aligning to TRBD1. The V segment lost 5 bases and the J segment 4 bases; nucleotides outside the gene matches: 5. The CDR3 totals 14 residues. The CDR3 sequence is CASSRTGGATEAFF. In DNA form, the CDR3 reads TGTGCCAGCAGTCGCACAGGGGGCGCCACTGAAGCTTTCTTT.

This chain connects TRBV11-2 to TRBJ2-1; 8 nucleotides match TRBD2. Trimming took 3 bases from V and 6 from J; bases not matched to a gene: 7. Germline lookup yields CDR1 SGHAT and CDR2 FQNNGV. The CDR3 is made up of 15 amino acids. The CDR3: CASSFISGSGNEQFF. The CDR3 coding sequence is TGTGCCAGCAGCTTTATAAGCGGGAGTGGCAATGAGCAGTTCTTC.

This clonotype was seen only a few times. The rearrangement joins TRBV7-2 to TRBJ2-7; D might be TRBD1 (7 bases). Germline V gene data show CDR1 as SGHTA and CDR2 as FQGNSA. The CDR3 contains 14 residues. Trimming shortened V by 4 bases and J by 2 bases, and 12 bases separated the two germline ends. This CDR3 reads CASSSAGTAYEQYF. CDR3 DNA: TGTGCCAGCAGCTCGGCGGGGACAGCCTACGAGCAGTACTTC. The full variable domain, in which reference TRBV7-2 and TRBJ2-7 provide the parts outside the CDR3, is GAGVSQSPSNKVTEKGKDVELRCDPISGHTALYWYRQSLGQGLEFLIYFQGNSAPDKSGLPSDRFSAERTGGSVSTLTIQRTQQEDSAVYLCASSSAGTAYEQYFGPGTRLTVT.

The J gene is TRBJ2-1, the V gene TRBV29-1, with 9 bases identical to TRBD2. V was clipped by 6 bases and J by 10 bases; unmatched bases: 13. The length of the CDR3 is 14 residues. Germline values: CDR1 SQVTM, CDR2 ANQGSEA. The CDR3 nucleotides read TGCAGCGTCCCCCGGCTAGCGGGGTCCACCGAGCAGTTCTTC. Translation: CSVPRLAGSTEQFF.

The CDR3 region has the DNA TGTGCCAGCTCACCATTAGACAGGGGGAACACTGAAGCTTTCTTT. Translated, it gives CASSPLDRGNTEAFF. The V call is TRBV18, the J call TRBJ1-1, with 8 bases aligning to TRBD1. The V segment lost 2 bases and the J segment 1 base; nucleotides outside the gene matches: 3. The CDR3 is 15 residues long. Germline V lookup: CDR1 KGHSH, CDR2 LQKENI.